A single sample gave rise to the 15 T cell receptor beta chains below, sequenced in a study of shared clonotypes between healthy human individuals. The method was immunoSEQ multiplex PCR; TCRdb's version includes in-frame clones alone and lacks a portion of them. The sample holds around 1.6 million clones, 95% to 99% seen once. What was sequenced was naive CD4+ T cells sorted from blood. This sample's subset: CD45RA+ positively selected. Receptors were obtained from a man between 25 and 39 years old in good health.

The chain joins TRBV5-1 to TRBJ1-3; tentatively, D is TRBD1 (5 bases). The V end lost 3 bases, the J end lost 2 bases, and 9 bases lay between the germline ends. This CDR3 region has 14 residues. The germline V gene encodes CDR1 SGHRS and CDR2 YFSETQ. This chain's CDR3 is CASSSTTAGNTIYF. The CDR3 DNA reads as TGCGCCAGCAGCTCGACGACAGCTGGAAACACCATATATTTT.

On this clone itself: The sample contains more than one DNA sequence encoding this CDR3. The rearrangement uses TRBV6-5 and TRBJ1-5; perhaps TRBD1 as D (6 bases). Trimming removed 6 bases at V and 5 bases at J, with 8 bases between. The germline gives CDR1 MNHEY, CDR2 SVGAGI. This CDR3 is 12 amino acids long. This CDR3 reads CASRQGDQPQHF. The CDR3 coding sequence is TGTGCCAGCAGACAGGGAGATCAGCCCCAGCATTTT.

As for this clone: Being one base from a much bigger clone, this may be a read error. Other DNA sequences of this sample code for an identical CDR3. CDR3 loop: CASSSPYEQYF. CDR3 in DNA: TGTGCCAGCAGCTCCCCCTACGAGCAGTACTTC. The chain employs TRBV6-1 and TRBJ2-7; D not certain. This CDR3 spans 11 amino acids. V was clipped by 6 bases and J by 2 bases, with 5 bases between them. Per the germline V gene, CDR1 is MNHNS and CDR2 is SASEGT.

The gene calls are TRBV2 and TRBJ1-5; D call uncertain. The germline V gene has CDR1 SNHLY and CDR2 FYNNEI. V lost 6 bases to trimming and J lost 1 base, with 7 bases between them. The CDR3 runs to 13 residues. The CDR3: CASRQTSNQPQHF. The CDR3 DNA reads TGTGCCAGCAGGCAGACGAGCAATCAGCCCCAGCATTTT.

This sequence joins TRBV5-1 and TRBJ2-5; 8 bases map to TRBD1. Germline V gene data show CDR1 as SGHRS and CDR2 as YFSETQ. The CDR3 is 15 amino acids. The trim removed 0 bases at V and 5 bases at J, leaving 6 bases unmatched. The CDR3 is CASSLGLGQGETQYF. The CDR3 DNA reads TGCGCCAGCAGCTTGGGACTAGGACAGGGCGAGACCCAGTACTTC. The whole variable domain, filled in from reference TRBV5-1 and TRBJ2-5, reads KAGVTQTPRYLIKTRGQQVTLSCSPISGHRSVSWYQQTPGQGLQFLFEYFSETQRNKGNFPGRFSGRQFSNSRSEMNVSTLELGDSALYLCASSLGLGQGETQYFGPGTRLLVL.

The V and J genes are TRBV5-5 and TRBJ2-7; no reliable D call. The germline V gene encodes CDR1 SGHKS and CDR2 YYEKEE (reference sequence). The CDR3 runs to 18 residues. V lost 0 bases to trimming and J lost 0 bases, with 19 bases between them. CDR3 region: CASSLGPGLKGSSYEQYF. The DNA of the CDR3 is TGTGCCAGCAGCTTGGGGCCGGGCCTTAAAGGAAGCTCCTACGAGCAGTACTTC.

This chain joins TRBV28 and TRBJ1-4; TRBD1 matches 10 bases. After removal of 7 bases from V and 2 bases from J, the junction contained 7 bases not matched to a gene. This CDR3 spans 16 amino acids. The germline gives CDR1 MDHEN, CDR2 SYDVKM. The CDR3 loop reads CASTRTGGTTNEKLFF. CDR3 sequence (DNA): TGTGCCAGCACCCGGACAGGGGGTACGACTAATGAAAAACTGTTTTTT.

The chain employs TRBV7-6 and TRBJ2-5; 9 bases line up with TRBD2. CDR3 length: 20 residues. Germline V lookup: CDR1 SGHVS, CDR2 FNYEAQ. V was pared by 5 bases and J by 4 bases, with 23 bases of the junction left unmatched. The CDR3 region is CASSPQPLGGGGRVVETQYF. The CDR3 DNA is TGTGCCAGCAGCCCGCAACCACTCGGCGGTGGCGGGAGGGTTGTAGAGACCCAGTACTTC.

V is TRBV9 and J is TRBJ2-7; D perhaps matches TRBD2 (6 bases). Germline loops: CDR1 SGDLS, CDR2 YYNGEE. V lost 0 bases and J 3 bases, leaving 13 bases between the germline ends. CDR3 length equals 15 residues. The CDR3, as DNA: TGTGCCAGCAGCGTAGGGTGGGCGGGAAGCTACGAGCAGTACTTC. It translates to CASSVGWAGSYEQYF. The full variable domain, completed using reference TRBV9 and TRBJ2-7, is DSGVTQTPKHLITATGQRVTLRCSPRSGDLSVYWYQQSLDQGLQFLIQYYNGEERAKGNILERFSAQQFPDLHSELNLSSLELGDSALYFCASSVGWAGSYEQYFGPGTRLTVT.

The chain has TRBV29-1 and TRBJ2-3, with 10 bases that match TRBD2. Germline values: CDR1 SQVTM, CDR2 ANQGSEA. This CDR3 is built from 17 residues. Trimming took 7 bases from V and 1 from J; bases not matched to a gene: 14. The CDR3 loop reads CSAAGGEREGGTDTQYF. The DNA for the CDR3 is TGCAGCGCCGCGGGTGGAGAGCGGGAGGGCGGCACAGATACGCAGTATTTT.

As to this clone: The junction differs from germline at one of its ends, possibly a read error. This sequence joins TRBV7-7 and TRBJ2-5; the D call may be TRBD1 or TRBD2 (5 bases each). The CDR3 has 16 amino acids. Germline V lookup: CDR1 SSHAT, CDR2 FNYEAQ (reference sequence). CDR3 sequence reads: CASSPTGLRFQETQYF. The CDR3, as DNA: TGTGCTAGCAGCCCGACGGGGCTTAGATTTCAAGAGACCCAGTACTTC.

V and J are TRBV27 and TRBJ2-1; 13 bases match TRBD2. CDR1 and CDR2 from the germline V gene are MNHEY and SMNVEV (reference sequence). V was pared by 1 base and J by 6 bases, with 12 bases of the junction left unmatched. CDR3 length equals 19 residues. The CDR3 DNA reads TGTGCCAGCAGTTTATACATTAGGACTAGCGGGAGAATACGCAATGAGCAGTTCTTC. Translation: CASSLYIRTSGRIRNEQFF.

The chain joins TRBV7-3 to TRBJ2-1, with D tentatively TRBD2 (6 bases). V was cut by 2 bases and J by 6 bases, with 14 bases left in between. There are 15 residues in the CDR3. Germline V gene sequence: CDR1 SGHTA, CDR2 FQGTGA. CDR3 residues: CASSLRRDSINEQFF. The CDR3 coding sequence is TGTGCCAGCAGCTTACGCCGGGACTCCATCAATGAGCAGTTCTTC.

V gene TRBV5-1 combines with J gene TRBJ2-5, with 16 positions matching TRBD2. The CDR3 is 17 residues long. Trimming took 4 bases from V and 1 from J; bases not matched to a gene: 4. Germline-derived CDR1 and CDR2 are SGHRS and YFSETQ. The CDR3 protein is CASSGTSGRAVQETQYF. The CDR3, as DNA: TGCGCCAGCAGCGGGACTAGCGGGAGGGCCGTCCAAGAGACCCAGTACTTC.

The chain uses TRBV2 and TRBJ2-1, with D unresolved. The CDR3 loop spans 13 amino acids. V was clipped by 7 bases and J by 4 bases, with 11 bases between them. In germline, CDR1 is SNHLY, CDR2 FYNNEI. CDR3 DNA: TGTGCCAGCACTTTGGACGTATACAATGAGCAGTTCTTC. This codes for CASTLDVYNEQFF.